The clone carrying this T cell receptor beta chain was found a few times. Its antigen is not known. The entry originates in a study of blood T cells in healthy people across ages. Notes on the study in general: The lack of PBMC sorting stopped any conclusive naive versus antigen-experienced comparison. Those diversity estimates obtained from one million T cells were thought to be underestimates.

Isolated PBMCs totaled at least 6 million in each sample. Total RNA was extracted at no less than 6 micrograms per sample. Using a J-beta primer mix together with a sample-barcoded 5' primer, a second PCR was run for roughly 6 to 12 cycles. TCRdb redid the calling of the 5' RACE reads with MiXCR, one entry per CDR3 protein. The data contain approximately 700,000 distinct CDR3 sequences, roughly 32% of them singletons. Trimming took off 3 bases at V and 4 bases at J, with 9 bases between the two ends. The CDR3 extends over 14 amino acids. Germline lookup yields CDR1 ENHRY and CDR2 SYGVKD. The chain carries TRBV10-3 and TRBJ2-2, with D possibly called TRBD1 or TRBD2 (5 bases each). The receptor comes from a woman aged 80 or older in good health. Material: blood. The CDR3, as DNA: TGTGCCATCAGTGAAGTGGGGGTCACCGGGGAGCTGTTTTTT. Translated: CAISEVGVTGELFF.